This TCR beta chain was retrieved from a study of Graves' ophthalmopathy and Graves' hyperthyroidism. Amplified material comprised TCR beta CDR3 regions derived from RNA transcripts. HTBI primers were employed in first-round RT-PCR, then a second-round multiplex PCR followed. TCRdb ran MiXCR on the multiplex PCR reads and lists one entry per CDR3 protein. The repertoire consists of about 640,000 distinct CDR3 sequences, with 35% to 50% occurring once and the leading ten covering 3.3%. Germline values: CDR1 SQVTM, CDR2 ANQGSEA. Trimming shortened V by 7 bases and J by 4 bases, and 20 bases separated the two germline ends. This CDR3 has 16 residues.

Sequencing was performed on peripheral blood. The chain combines TRBV29-1 with TRBJ2-6; tentative D call: TRBD2 (6 bases). The source is an adult man with Graves' ophthalmopathy. The CDR3 sequence is CSAGALGLAGANVLTF. CDR3 nucleotides: TGCAGCGCCGGGGCTTTGGGGCTAGCGGGGGCCAACGTCCTGACTTTC.